This T cell receptor (beta chain) was sequenced in a study of blood T cell repertoires in COVID-19. Study-wide background: Italy, Spain and the United States were the sources of the convalescent and acute COVID-19 samples. T cells, B-cell-depleted T cells, or PBMCs supplied cDNA or gDNA.

Trimming stripped 0 bases from V and 2 bases from J, with 11 bases between. Germline V gene lookup returns CDR1 LNHNV and CDR2 YYDKDF (reference sequence). This CDR3 region has 16 residues. In the original processing: Reference gene primer amplification yielded estimated nucleated cell counts. The repertoire was sequenced with immunoSEQ multiplex PCR; TCRdb's copy has only in-frame clones and lacks some. That table is the source of V, J and clone size, and D and trimming were worked out from the DNA. The sample carries roughly 100,000 clones, 88% recorded once. This TCR derives from a human donor in a cohort sampled during active COVID-19. The rearrangement joins TRBV15 to TRBJ1-5, with D possibly matching TRBD1 (6 bases). The sequencing input was peripheral blood. CDR3 protein: CATSRDLAGGNQPQHF. The DNA of the CDR3 is TGTGCCACCAGCAGAGATTTAGCAGGGGGCAATCAGCCCCAGCATTTT.